These 9 T cell receptor beta chains came from one sample sequenced in a study of beta chain features in type 1 diabetes. Since all of the isolated RNA was reverse transcribed, expressed TCRB transcripts were what got sequenced. Data came from immunoSEQ multiplex PCR; TCRdb stores just in-frame clones and leaves some out. The repertoire has 550,000 to 850,000 clones, around an eighth of them found once; the top ten carry approximately 0.022%. No antigens are known for them. Findings and limits, study-wide: There was a moderate but significant shortening of TCRB CDR3s in all four CD4+ subsets of Type 1 diabetes patients.

The sample taken for sequencing was naive CD4+ T cells from blood. The receptors were sampled from a man between 18 and 35 years old with type 1 diabetes.

This clone was counted between two and nine times. CDR3 amino acids: CASSFSGGVNEQFF. CDR3 nucleotides: TGTGCCAGCAGCTTTAGCGGGGGTGTAAATGAGCAGTTCTTC. The V call is TRBV11-3, the J call TRBJ2-1; 9 bases agree with TRBD2. Germline CDR1 reads SGHNT; CDR2 reads YENEEA. CDR3 size: 14 residues. V was pared by 3 bases and J by 7 bases, with 4 bases of the junction left unmatched.

J is TRBJ2-3 and V is TRBV5-4; D is unclear. The CDR3 sequence is 12 residues long. The germline CDR1 and CDR2 sequences are SGHNT and YYREEE (reference sequence). Trimming pared 2 bases from V and 2 bases from J, leaving 3 bases between. CDR3 coding DNA: TGTGCCAGCAGCTTAAACACAGATACGCAGTATTTT. Protein product: CASSLNTDTQYF. Drawing the rest from reference TRBV5-4 and TRBJ2-3, the complete variable domain is ETGVTQSPTHLIKTRGQQVTLRCSSQSGHNTVSWYQQALGQGPQFIFQYYREEENGRGNFPPRFSGLQFPNYSSELNVNALELDDSALYLCASSLNTDTQYFGPGTRLTVL.

Only a few counts were recorded for this clone. The chain recombines TRBV7-6 with TRBJ1-5; D is uncertain. Germline CDR1 and CDR2: SGHVS and FNYEAQ. The CDR3 extends over 13 amino acids. V gave up 3 bases and J gave up 3 bases, with 6 bases separating them. The CDR3 region is CASSFDNNQPQHF. For the CDR3, the DNA is TGTGCCAGCAGCTTTGACAACAATCAGCCCCAGCATTTT. The full variable domain, completed using reference TRBV7-6 and TRBJ1-5, is GAGVSQSPRYKVTKRGQDVALRCDPISGHVSLYWYRQALGQGPEFLTYFNYEAQQDKSGLPNDRFSAERPEGSISTLTIQRTEQRDSAMYRCASSFDNNQPQHFGDGTRLSIL.

The sample holds a few counts of this clone. The rearrangement links TRBV10-3 to TRBJ2-5; D call uncertain. The CDR3 sequence is 14 residues long. With 0 bases removed from V and 5 bases from J, the gap between germline ends came to 10 bases. Germline-derived CDR1 and CDR2 are ENHRY and SYGVKD. The CDR3 region is CAISESVGSETQYF. The CDR3 DNA reads as TGTGCCATCAGTGAGTCGGTGGGTTCGGAGACCCAGTACTTC.

The rearrangement joins TRBV25-1 to TRBJ1-1; 7 bases are shared with TRBD1. V gave up 6 bases and J gave up 2 bases; unmatched junction bases: 12. CDR3 length: 16 residues. CDR1 and CDR2 (germline): MGHDK, SYGVNS. CDR3 protein: CASRTHTGTDNTEAFF. The CDR3 DNA is TGTGCCAGCAGAACACATACCGGGACAGACAACACTGAAGCTTTCTTT.

The gene calls are TRBV2 and TRBJ2-7; 12 bases align to TRBD1. Germline CDR1 SNHLY, CDR2 FYNNEI. The CDR3 extends over 12 amino acids. V shed 8 bases and J 5 bases; nucleotides not matched to a gene: 1. The CDR3 loop reads CASGTGGNEQYF. CDR3 sequence (DNA): TGTGCCAGCGGGACAGGGGGCAACGAGCAGTACTTC.

This clone is a singleton in its sample. The chain recombines TRBV4-2 with TRBJ2-5; 8 positions agree with TRBD2. V shed 3 bases, J shed 5 bases, and the junction held 8 bases outside the gene matches. Per the germline V gene, CDR1 is LGHNA and CDR2 is YNFKEQ. The CDR3 has 15 residues. CDR3 DNA: TGTGCCAGCAGCCAGGGACTAGGCGGGATGGAGACCCAGTACTTC. This codes for CASSQGLGGMETQYF.

The chain is built from TRBV7-3 and TRBJ1-1; 9 bases agree with TRBD1. The CDR3 covers 13 residues. Germline CDR1 is SGHTA and CDR2 is FQGTGA. V lost 5 bases to trimming and J lost 5 bases; unmatched junction nucleotides: 3. CDR3: CASSRTGVTEAFF. The CDR3 coding sequence is TGTGCCAGCAGCAGGACAGGGGTGACTGAAGCTTTCTTT.

The chain uses TRBV7-9 and TRBJ2-7, with TRBD2 as a possible D gene (5 bases). Germline lookup yields CDR1 SEHNR and CDR2 FQNEAQ (reference sequence). The CDR3 runs to 14 residues. V was clipped by 1 base and J by 5 bases, with 12 bases between them. In DNA, the CDR3 is TGTGCCAGCAGCTTAGTCCGAATCGGGGACGAGCAGTACTTC. Translating gives CASSLVRIGDEQYF. Drawing the rest from reference TRBV7-9 and TRBJ2-7, the complete variable domain is DTGVSQNPRHKITKRGQNVTFRCDPISEHNRLYWYRQTLGQGPEFLTYFQNEAQLEKSRLLSDRFSAERPKGSFSTLEIQRTEQGDSAMYLCASSLVRIGDEQYFGPGTRLTVT.